Below, 9 T cell receptor beta chains from the same sample are listed, as sequenced in a study of blood T cell repertoires in COVID-19. This table comes from immunoSEQ multiplex PCR, and its TCRdb copy is limited to in-frame clones, with some not included. This table holds 97,000 or so clones, around 90% found once. Sample: peripheral blood. These receptors all come from a man in his fifties with active or convalescent COVID-19.

The chain combines TRBV18 with TRBJ2-7; 11 bases agree with TRBD1. Germline-derived CDR1 and CDR2 are KGHSH and LQKENI. The CDR3 totals 14 residues. After removal of 6 bases from V and 4 bases from J, the junction contained 5 bases not matched to a gene. The CDR3 is CASSPGQGVYEQYF. For the CDR3, the DNA is TGTGCCAGCTCGCCGGGACAGGGGGTGTACGAGCAGTACTTC.

A remark on this clone: Mismatch with germline at one junction end may stem from a read error. The chain links TRBV24-1 to TRBJ2-2; 7 nucleotides line up with TRBD1. Germline lookup yields CDR1 KGHDR and CDR2 SFDVKD. This CDR3 comprises 14 residues. The CDR3 DNA sequence: TGTGCCTCCAGGGGACAGAGCAACACCGGGGAGCTGTTTTTT. Amino acid sequence: CASRGQSNTGELFF.

V and J are TRBV5-1 and TRBJ2-5; 8 positions match TRBD2. V lost 4 bases and J lost 4; bases outside the gene matches: 12. CDR1 and CDR2 from the germline V gene are SGHRS and YFSETQ. This CDR3 region has 16 residues. The CDR3 region has the DNA TGCGCCAGCAGCCCGGGGGGGACTCAAGAAGCAGAGACCCAGTACTTC. Protein sequence: CASSPGGTQEAETQYF. Full variable domain (missing parts from reference TRBV5-1 and TRBJ2-5): KAGVTQTPRYLIKTRGQQVTLSCSPISGHRSVSWYQQTPGQGLQFLFEYFSETQRNKGNFPGRFSGRQFSNSRSEMNVSTLELGDSALYLCASSPGGTQEAETQYFGPGTRLLVL.

The chain links TRBV28 to TRBJ2-5; D is unresolved. Trimming took 6 bases from V and 5 from J, leaving 10 bases between them. This CDR3 has 12 amino acids. Germline loops: CDR1 MDHEN, CDR2 SYDVKM. CDR3 bases: TGTGCCAGCAGCTCTTTTCGGGAGACCCAGTACTTC. This translates into CASSSFRETQYF.

This sequence joins TRBV7-2 and TRBJ2-2, with D maybe TRBD1 (6 bases). The germline CDR1 and CDR2 sequences are SGHTA and FQGNSA. The CDR3 consists of 16 residues. Trimming took off 0 bases at V and 7 bases at J, with 15 bases between the two ends. CDR3 protein: CASSLAPQGVGGELFF. As DNA, the CDR3 is TGTGCCAGCAGCTTAGCGCCACAGGGTGTTGGCGGGGAGCTGTTTTTT.

This chain uses TRBV6-5 with TRBJ2-7; perhaps TRBD2 as D (6 bases). The ends were cut back, 9 bases at V and 2 bases at J, with 17 bases in the middle. The germline V gene encodes CDR1 MNHEY and CDR2 SVGAGI. This CDR3 comprises 14 residues. The CDR3 loop reads CASNLQGGPYEQYV. The CDR3 DNA is TGTGCCAGTAACCTCCAGGGAGGTCCCTACGAGCAGTACGTC.

The chain has TRBV27 and TRBJ2-7; 7 bases map to TRBD2. This CDR3 contains 14 residues. Trimming at V came to 6 bases and at J to 2 bases, leaving 7 bases not matched to a gene. Germline V gene data show CDR1 as MNHEY and CDR2 as SMNVEV (reference sequence). CDR3 residues: CASRSSSGPYEQYF. The CDR3 nucleotides read TGTGCCAGCAGATCATCTAGCGGACCCTACGAGCAGTACTTC.

The V gene is TRBV2, the J gene TRBJ1-6; no definite D call. The V end lost 0 bases, the J end lost 12 bases, and 12 bases lay between the germline ends. The CDR3 is 14 residues long. Germline V gives CDR1 SNHLY, CDR2 FYNNEI. The CDR3, as DNA: TGTGCCAGCAGTGAAGCGGTGTCAGAGGAACCCCTCCACTTT. Its protein is CASSEAVSEEPLHF.

This clone showed up just a few times. The chain employs TRBV4-3 and TRBJ2-4; 9 positions agree with TRBD2. Germline CDR1 is LGHNA and CDR2 is YSLEER. The trim removed 3 bases at V and 1 base at J, leaving 10 bases unmatched. This CDR3 region has 18 residues. CDR3 nucleotide sequence: TGCGCCAGCAGCCAGTCCGGGCGAAGCGGGGGGGCCAAAAACATTCAGTACTTC. Residues: CASSQSGRSGGAKNIQYF.